These 16 T cell receptor beta chains came from one sample sequenced in a study of identical twins. TCRdb recomputed calls from the 5' RACE reads with MiXCR, one row per CDR3 protein. Of 700,000 or so distinct CDR3 sequences listed, approximately 22% are singletons. The same specimen was also included in a second study, on T cells expressing NK-cell markers.

Input material: PBMCs. The receptors come from a woman in her late teens or twenties in good health.

V usage is TRBV11-2 and J usage is TRBJ2-7, with D uncertain. V was trimmed by 3 bases and J by 6 bases, leaving 12 bases between them. From germline, CDR1 is SGHAT and CDR2 FQNNGV. This CDR3 spans 13 amino acids. CDR3 protein: CASSLARYSEQYF. The CDR3 bases are TGTGCCAGCAGCTTGGCTAGGTACAGCGAGCAGTACTTC.

This clonotype appeared many times. The CDR3 DNA is TGCAGTGCTTCCGACAGGGTCAACACCATATATTTT. Residues: CSASDRVNTIYF. V gene TRBV20-1 combines with J gene TRBJ1-3; 7 nucleotides match TRBD1. The CDR3 is made up of 12 amino acids. The V gene end was trimmed by 5 bases and the J gene end by 7 bases; junction bases not matched to a gene: 5. Germline V gene lookup returns CDR1 DFQATT and CDR2 SNEGSKA (reference sequence).

This rearrangement joins TRBV20-1 to TRBJ2-7; D gene unclear. Germline V gene sequence: CDR1 DFQATT, CDR2 SNEGSKA (reference sequence). This CDR3 spans 14 amino acids. V was trimmed by 0 bases and J by 8 bases, leaving 17 bases between them. CDR3 loop: CSARDTTLDFKQYF. The CDR3 coding sequence is TGCAGTGCTAGAGATACCACCTTAGATTTTAAGCAGTACTTC.

The sample holds many counts of this clonotype. The rearrangement joins TRBV25-1 to TRBJ2-2; 9 nucleotides align to TRBD1. V shed 3 bases, J shed 4 bases, and the junction held 6 bases outside the gene matches. The CDR3 consists of 16 residues. Germline V lookup: CDR1 MGHDK, CDR2 SYGVNS. This chain's CDR3 is CASSDLRQGVTGELFF. The DNA for the CDR3 is TGTGCCAGCAGTGATCTCCGACAGGGGGTCACCGGGGAGCTGTTTTTT. The complete variable domain, with remaining parts taken from reference TRBV25-1 and TRBJ2-2, reads EADIYQTPRYLVIGTGKKITLECSQTMGHDKMYWYQQDPGMELHLIHYSYGVNSTEKGDLSSESTVSRIRTEHFPLTLESARPSHTSQYLCASSDLRQGVTGELFFGEGSRLTVL.

In this sample, this clonotype turned up many times. This chain joins TRBV18 and TRBJ1-1; TRBD1 matches at 10 bases. The CDR3 spans 15 residues. The junction had 9 bases not matched to a gene; V was cut back by 8 bases and J by 3 bases. Germline CDR1 reads KGHSH; CDR2 reads LQKENI. The CDR3 loop reads CASSPRTGGDTEAFF. CDR3 in DNA: TGTGCCAGCAGCCCCCGGACAGGGGGTGACACTGAAGCTTTCTTT.

This chain connects TRBV10-3 to TRBJ1-1; 10 bases are a match to TRBD1. The CDR3 loop spans 14 amino acids. The germline V gene has CDR1 ENHRY and CDR2 SYGVKD. The junction had 2 bases not matched to a gene; V was cut back by 6 bases and J by 1 base. CDR3 bases: TGTGCCATCAGCGGGACAGGGGAGAACACTGAAGCTTTCTTT. Encoded protein: CAISGTGENTEAFF.

The rearrangement links TRBV5-6 to TRBJ2-1; no firm D call. V lost 1 base and J 12 bases, leaving 14 bases between the germline ends. The germline V gene has CDR1 SGHDT and CDR2 YYEEEE. This CDR3 contains 13 residues. CDR3 protein: CASSLIQPALQFF. In nucleotides, the CDR3 is TGTGCCAGCAGCTTGATCCAGCCCGCTTTGCAGTTCTTC.

This clonotype was seen a handful of times. The chain combines TRBV20-1 with TRBJ2-1; TRBD2 agrees at 10 bases. V shed 5 bases, J shed 6 bases, and the junction held 13 bases outside the gene matches. The CDR3 runs 16 residues. Per germline, CDR1 DFQATT and CDR2 SNEGSKA (reference sequence). CDR3 DNA: TGCAGTGCTCACCCCACTAGCGGGACACTTCTCAATGAGCAGTTCTTC. Translation: CSAHPTSGTLLNEQFF.

The chain combines TRBV11-2 with TRBJ2-7; D perhaps matches TRBD2 (6 bases). Germline assignment: CDR1 SGHAT and CDR2 FQNNGV. V lost 0 bases, J lost 3 bases, and 12 bases lay in between. The CDR3 has 15 amino acids. CDR3 in DNA: TGTGCCAGCAGCTTAGAAGGAATCGGGAGCTACGAGCAGTACTTC. Translated: CASSLEGIGSYEQYF.

The V gene is TRBV15, the J gene TRBJ2-4; no clear D. CDR3 length: 16 residues. CDR1 and CDR2 from the germline V gene are LNHNV and YYDKDF (reference sequence). The V end lost 1 base, the J end lost 0 bases, and 10 bases lay between the germline ends. The DNA for the CDR3 is TGTGCCACCAGCAGAGGTGCTAAGGGAGCCAAAAACATTCAGTACTTC. Translated: CATSRGAKGAKNIQYF.

The V gene is TRBV7-3, the J gene TRBJ2-5, with D perhaps TRBD1 (5 bases). CDR1 and CDR2 from the germline V gene are SGHTA and FQGTGA. Trimming removed 5 bases from V and 7 bases from J, with 14 bases in between. The CDR3 extends over 13 amino acids. In DNA, the CDR3 is TGTGCCAGCAGCCAGACAGAGCGAGGGACCCAGTACTTC. Its translation is CASSQTERGTQYF. Looking up the rest from reference TRBV7-3 and TRBJ2-5 gives the full variable domain: GAGVSQTPSNKVTEKGKYVELRCDPISGHTALYWYRQSLGQGPEFLIYFQGTGAADDSGLPNDRFFAVRPEGSVSTLKIQRTERGDSAVYLCASSQTERGTQYFGPGTRLLVL.

This clonotype was seen a handful of times. V is TRBV19 and J is TRBJ2-3; 8 bases line up with TRBD1. In germline, CDR1 is LNHDA, CDR2 SQIVND (reference sequence). This CDR3 spans 14 amino acids. J gave up 4 bases and V 3 bases, and 3 bases lay outside the gene matches. CDR3 amino acids: CASSILGQADTQYF. In DNA, the CDR3 is TGTGCCAGTAGTATCCTGGGACAGGCAGATACGCAGTATTTT.

This clonotype has a count of ten or more. The chain is built from TRBV19 and TRBJ1-1; the D is unclear. This CDR3 has 11 amino acids. V was cut by 1 base and J by 8 bases, with 5 bases left in between. CDR1 LNHDA and CDR2 SQIVND come from the germline V gene (reference sequence). The chain's CDR3 is CASSIGPEAFF. Here the CDR3 DNA reads TGTGCCAGTAGTATAGGCCCCGAAGCTTTCTTT.

The chain joins TRBV7-2 to TRBJ2-7, with 12 nucleotides matching TRBD2. V shed 3 bases, J shed 0 bases, and the junction held 6 bases outside the gene matches. CDR3 length: 17 residues. The germline CDR1 and CDR2 sequences are SGHTA and FQGNSA. The CDR3 DNA follows: TGTGCCAGCAGCTTGACTAGCGGGAGTATAAGCTCCTACGAGCAGTACTTC. As protein: CASSLTSGSISSYEQYF.

This sequence joins TRBV11-2 and TRBJ1-1, with D perhaps TRBD1 (5 bases). V shed 7 bases and J shed 2 bases, with 14 bases lying between them. CDR3 size: 14 residues. CDR1 and CDR2 from the germline V gene are SGHAT and FQNNGV. The CDR3 is CASILAGYNTEAFF. The CDR3 coding sequence is TGTGCCAGCATACTAGCAGGGTACAACACTGAAGCTTTCTTT.

The J gene is TRBJ2-7, the V gene TRBV12-3 or TRBV12-4, with D possibly being TRBD1 or TRBD2 (6 bases each). The V end lost 6 bases, the J end lost 6 bases, and 15 bases lay between the germline ends. The CDR3 has 13 residues. The CDR3 sequence: CASSYDRGLEQYF. The CDR3 DNA sequence: TGTGCCAGCAGCTATGACCGGGGGCTCGAGCAGTACTTC.